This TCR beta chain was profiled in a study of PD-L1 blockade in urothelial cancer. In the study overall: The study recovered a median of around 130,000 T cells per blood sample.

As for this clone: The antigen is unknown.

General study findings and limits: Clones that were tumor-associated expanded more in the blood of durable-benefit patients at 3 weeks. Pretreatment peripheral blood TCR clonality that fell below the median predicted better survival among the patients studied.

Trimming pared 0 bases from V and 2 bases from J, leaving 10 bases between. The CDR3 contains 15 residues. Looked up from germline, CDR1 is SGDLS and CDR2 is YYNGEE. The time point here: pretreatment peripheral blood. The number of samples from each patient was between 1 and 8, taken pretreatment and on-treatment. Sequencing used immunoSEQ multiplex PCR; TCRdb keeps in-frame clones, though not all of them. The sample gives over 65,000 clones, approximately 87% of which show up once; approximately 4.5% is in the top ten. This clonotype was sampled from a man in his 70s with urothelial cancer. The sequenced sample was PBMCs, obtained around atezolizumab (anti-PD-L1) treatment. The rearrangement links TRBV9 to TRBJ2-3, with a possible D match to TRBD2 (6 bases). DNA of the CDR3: TGTGCCAGCAGCGTAGCGGGAGTCAACACAGATACGCAGTATTTT. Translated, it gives CASSVAGVNTDTQYF.